These T cell receptor beta chains were read from a single sample in a study of cytomegalovirus exposure and HLA in healthy donors. The repertoire was sequenced with immunoSEQ multiplex PCR; TCRdb's copy has only in-frame clones and lacks some. This sample yields fewer than 100,000 clones, of which approximately 76% are seen a single time; 6.5% to 9% belongs to the top ten. Sequencing was performed on PBMCs. These receptors all come from a man aged 35 to 55 in good health and CMV-seropositive. Each CDR3 is given with its conserved first and last residue. Fields, in order: J gene, clone size, V gene, D gene, CDR3 DNA, CDR3 protein. D genes are given only for firm matches. Some rows mark clone size as missing; the rest say once, few, many or name a class of expanded clone.

j_call: TRBJ2-2
clone_size: -
v_call: TRBV7-2
d_call: TRBD1
cdr3_nt: TGTGCCAGCACCTCAACAGGGGGCTGGACCACCGGGGAGCTGTTTTTT
cdr3_aa: CASTSTGGWTTGELFF

j_call: TRBJ1-2
clone_size: -
v_call: TRBV4-1
d_call: TRBD1
cdr3_nt: TGCGCCAGCAGCCAGCAGGGGGGTTATGGCTACACCTTC
cdr3_aa: CASSQQGGYGYTF

j_call: TRBJ2-1
clone_size: -
v_call: TRBV5-4
d_call: TRBD1
cdr3_nt: TGTGCCAGCAGCTTTGATCAGGGGGCGAGAAACAATGAGCAGTTCTTC
cdr3_aa: CASSFDQGARNNEQFF

j_call: TRBJ1-6
clone_size: -
v_call: TRBV5-4
d_call: -
cdr3_nt: TGTGCCAGCAGCTTGACTCGCACACAGGGCTATAATTCACCCCTCCACTTT
cdr3_aa: CASSLTRTQGYNSPLHF

j_call: TRBJ2-7
clone_size: -
v_call: TRBV19
d_call: TRBD1
cdr3_nt: TGTGCCAGTAGTATTATCTCAGGGGGTGGGACCTACGAGCAGTACTTC
cdr3_aa: CASSIISGGGTYEQYF

j_call: TRBJ2-7
clone_size: -
v_call: TRBV21-1
d_call: -
cdr3_nt: TGTGCCAGCAGCAAATCCCGGACAGGGGAATGCGAGCAGTACTTC
cdr3_aa: CASSKSRTGECEQYF

j_call: TRBJ1-6
clone_size: -
v_call: TRBV6-1
d_call: TRBD1
cdr3_nt: TGTGCCAGCAGTGCCATACAGGGGAGGCATTCACCCCTCCACTTT
cdr3_aa: CASSAIQGRHSPLHF

j_call: TRBJ2-3
clone_size: large
v_call: TRBV7-9
d_call: -
cdr3_nt: TGTGCCAGCAGCTGCCGGGATACTAAAATCACAGATACGCAGTATTTT
cdr3_aa: CASSCRDTKITDTQYF

j_call: TRBJ2-5
clone_size: once
v_call: TRBV7-9
d_call: TRBD1
cdr3_nt: TGTGCCAGCAGCTTAGCGATCGGGACAGGGGGCCCCCAAGAGACCCAGTACTTC
cdr3_aa: CASSLAIGTGGPQETQYF

j_call: TRBJ2-5
clone_size: -
v_call: TRBV5-1
d_call: -
cdr3_nt: TGCGCCAGCAGCTTGGTGGGAGACGGAGAGACCCAGTACTTC
cdr3_aa: CASSLVGDGETQYF

j_call: TRBJ2-3
clone_size: -
v_call: TRBV4-3
d_call: -
cdr3_nt: TGCGCCAGCCGGGTAGCGACAAGCACAGATACGCAGTATTTT
cdr3_aa: CASRVATSTDTQYF

j_call: TRBJ2-1
clone_size: -
v_call: TRBV7-9
d_call: TRBD2
cdr3_nt: TGTGCCAGCAGCTTAGGGGCGGGACTAGCGTTCAATGAGCAGTTCTTC
cdr3_aa: CASSLGAGLAFNEQFF

j_call: TRBJ2-1
clone_size: few
v_call: TRBV20-1
d_call: TRBD2
cdr3_nt: TGCAGTGCCAAGCGGGACCCTGAGCAGTTCTTC
cdr3_aa: CSAKRDPEQFF

j_call: TRBJ1-5
clone_size: -
v_call: TRBV28
d_call: TRBD1
cdr3_nt: TGTGCCAGCAGTTCAGGACAGGAGGATCAGCCCCAGCATTTT
cdr3_aa: CASSSGQEDQPQHF

j_call: TRBJ2-2
clone_size: -
v_call: TRBV7-9
d_call: TRBD1
cdr3_nt: TGTGCCAGGGACAGGGGGCCCGGGGAGCTGTTTTTT
cdr3_aa: CARDRGPGELFF

j_call: TRBJ2-1
clone_size: -
v_call: TRBV21-1
d_call: -
cdr3_nt: TGTGCCAGCAGCAAAGTGGGGGGGGCGTTCTACAATGAGCAGTTCTTC
cdr3_aa: CASSKVGGAFYNEQFF

j_call: TRBJ1-5
clone_size: -
v_call: TRBV5-1
d_call: -
cdr3_nt: TGCGCCAGCAGCTTGGATACAGATCAGCCCCAGCATTTT
cdr3_aa: CASSLDTDQPQHF

j_call: TRBJ1-3
clone_size: -
v_call: TRBV4-1
d_call: -
cdr3_nt: TGCGCCAGCAGCCAACCCGGGAAGTCTGGAAACACCATATATTTT
cdr3_aa: CASSQPGKSGNTIYF

j_call: TRBJ2-3
clone_size: -
v_call: TRBV28
d_call: TRBD2
cdr3_nt: TGTGCCAGCAGTTTTACGGGACTAGCGGTTTCTAGCACAGATACGCAGTATTTT
cdr3_aa: CASSFTGLAVSSTDTQYF

j_call: TRBJ2-3
clone_size: -
v_call: TRBV13
d_call: TRBD2
cdr3_nt: TGTGCCAGCAGCACCGGACTAGCGGGAGAGGTGGGGGTAGATACGCAGTATTTT
cdr3_aa: CASSTGLAGEVGVDTQYF

j_call: TRBJ2-7
clone_size: -
v_call: TRBV2
d_call: -
cdr3_nt: TGTGCCAGCAGTGTCTCCTACGAGCAGTACTTC
cdr3_aa: CASSVSYEQYF

j_call: TRBJ2-5
clone_size: -
v_call: TRBV27
d_call: -
cdr3_nt: TGTGCCAGCAGTTTAAACCGGGGAGAGACCCAGTACTTC
cdr3_aa: CASSLNRGETQYF

j_call: TRBJ2-3
clone_size: -
v_call: TRBV27
d_call: TRBD1
cdr3_nt: TGTGCCAGCAGTCCGGCCGGGACAGGTAGCACAGATACGCAGTATTTT
cdr3_aa: CASSPAGTGSTDTQYF

j_call: TRBJ2-6
clone_size: -
v_call: TRBV28
d_call: -
cdr3_nt: TGTGCCAGCAGTTCTGGCCGGACAGACCAAAGGGTGACATACTCTGGGGCCAACGTCCTGACTTTC
cdr3_aa: CASSSGRTDQRVTYSGANVLTF

j_call: TRBJ1-2
clone_size: -
v_call: TRBV25-1
d_call: TRBD1
cdr3_nt: TGTGCCACCCTCCCGGGACAGGGAAGTGGCTACACCTTC
cdr3_aa: CATLPGQGSGYTF

j_call: TRBJ2-7
clone_size: -
v_call: TRBV27
d_call: TRBD2
cdr3_nt: TGTGCCAGCAGTTCCCCCCGGCGGACTAGCGGATCCTACGAGCAGTACTTC
cdr3_aa: CASSSPRRTSGSYEQYF

j_call: TRBJ2-5
clone_size: -
v_call: TRBV7-7
d_call: TRBD2
cdr3_nt: TGTGCTAGCAGCGAAGGGCCTGGGGGGGGGCAAGAGACCCAGTACTTC
cdr3_aa: CASSEGPGGGQETQYF

j_call: TRBJ2-5
clone_size: -
v_call: TRBV10-3
d_call: TRBD2
cdr3_nt: TGTGCCATCGCGGGGGTTGAGACCCAGTACTTC
cdr3_aa: CAIAGVETQYF

j_call: TRBJ1-2
clone_size: -
v_call: TRBV2
d_call: -
cdr3_nt: TGTGCCAGCAGTGATAATGTAGTAGGCTACACCTTC
cdr3_aa: CASSDNVVGYTF

j_call: TRBJ2-3
clone_size: -
v_call: TRBV7-2
d_call: TRBD2
cdr3_nt: TGTGCCAGCAGCACCGCCGGGACTAGCGGGAGTTATACGCAGTATTTT
cdr3_aa: CASSTAGTSGSYTQYF

j_call: TRBJ1-5
clone_size: few
v_call: TRBV6-1
d_call: TRBD1
cdr3_nt: TGTGCCAGCAGGGGGGGAAGGGGGCAGGATCAGCCCCAGCATTTT
cdr3_aa: CASRGGRGQDQPQHF

j_call: TRBJ2-1
clone_size: -
v_call: TRBV2
d_call: TRBD2
cdr3_nt: TGTGCCAGCAGTGGCGGGGGGGCCGGAAATGAGCAGTTCTTC
cdr3_aa: CASSGGGAGNEQFF

j_call: TRBJ2-2
clone_size: -
v_call: TRBV18
d_call: -
cdr3_nt: TGTGCCAGCTCACCTTCAGGATTGACCGGGGAGCTGTTTTTT
cdr3_aa: CASSPSGLTGELFF

j_call: TRBJ1-4
clone_size: -
v_call: TRBV11-3
d_call: TRBD1
cdr3_nt: TGTGCCAGCAGCTTCCCAGGGGGAACGGTGTTTTTT
cdr3_aa: CASSFPGGTVFF

j_call: TRBJ2-7
clone_size: -
v_call: TRBV5-1
d_call: -
cdr3_nt: TGCGCCAGCAGCTTGGGGGCGCAGGGTTGGACCTACGAGCAGTACTTC
cdr3_aa: CASSLGAQGWTYEQYF

j_call: TRBJ2-7
clone_size: -
v_call: TRBV7-9
d_call: -
cdr3_nt: TGTGCCAGCAGCCAAGGAGGACTCGGCTACGAGCAGTACTTC
cdr3_aa: CASSQGGLGYEQYF

j_call: TRBJ2-1
clone_size: -
v_call: TRBV6-1
d_call: TRBD2
cdr3_nt: TGTGCCAGCACCACGACTAGCGGGGGGGTCGGCGAGCAGTTCTTC
cdr3_aa: CASTTTSGGVGEQFF

j_call: TRBJ2-7
clone_size: -
v_call: TRBV7-7
d_call: TRBD2
cdr3_nt: TGTGCTAGCAGCTTAAAAAGCGGGGGGAGCTCCTACGAGCAGTACTTC
cdr3_aa: CASSLKSGGSSYEQYF

j_call: TRBJ2-1
clone_size: -
v_call: TRBV9
d_call: -
cdr3_nt: TGTGCCAGCAGCGTAGTGGGCGATGAGCAGTTCTTC
cdr3_aa: CASSVVGDEQFF

j_call: TRBJ2-5
clone_size: once
v_call: TRBV7-2
d_call: TRBD1
cdr3_nt: TGTGCCAGCAGCCCTCTGGGCCAGGGGGCTGGAGAGACCCAGTACTTC
cdr3_aa: CASSPLGQGAGETQYF

j_call: TRBJ2-7
clone_size: -
v_call: TRBV19
d_call: TRBD1
cdr3_nt: TGTGCCAGCTCCCTCTGGGACAGATTCTACGAGCAGTACTTC
cdr3_aa: CASSLWDRFYEQYF

j_call: TRBJ2-2
clone_size: few
v_call: TRBV10-3
d_call: TRBD2
cdr3_nt: TGTGCCACCCGGGGGGTACCGAACACCGGGGAGCTGTTTTTT
cdr3_aa: CATRGVPNTGELFF